The 18 T cell receptor beta chains listed next were all sequenced from one sample in a study of T cell responses to AZD1222 COVID-19 vaccine. Libraries were prepared by immunoSEQ multiplex PCR; TCRdb keeps only in-frame clonotypes and omits some of them. The data contain 95,000 to 110,000 clones, 90% of them singletons. Sample: peripheral blood, taken on day 0 of AZD1222 vaccination. These receptors were obtained from an adult in good health.

The CDR3 loop reads CASRPGQSYEQYF. The DNA for the CDR3 is TGTGCCAGCAGACCAGGACAGAGCTACGAGCAGTACTTC. The chain links TRBV12-3 or TRBV12-4 to TRBJ2-7, with a tentative D call TRBD1 (6 bases). This CDR3 contains 13 residues. The V gene lost 6 bases and the J gene lost 3 bases, with 12 bases spanning the gap.

The V call is TRBV28, the J call TRBJ1-5; D may be TRBD1 (6 bases). Trimming took 5 bases from V and 11 from J, leaving 19 bases between them. Germline values: CDR1 MDHEN, CDR2 SYDVKM. This CDR3 spans 14 amino acids. CDR3 sequence: CASSRPPGARTQHF. For the CDR3, the DNA is TGTGCCAGCAGTCGACCCCCAGGGGCTAGGACCCAGCATTTT. Full variable domain (missing parts from reference TRBV28 and TRBJ1-5): DVKVTQSSRYLVKRTGEKVFLECVQDMDHENMFWYRQDPGLGLRLIYFSYDVKMKEKGDIPEGYSVSREKKERFSLILESASTNQTSMYLCASSRPPGARTQHFGDGTRLSIL.

The rearrangement joins TRBV10-3 to TRBJ1-1, with D unresolved. CDR3 length: 11 amino acids. Germline lookup yields CDR1 ENHRY and CDR2 SYGVKD. The V end was cut by 4 bases, the J end by 4 bases, with 4 bases between. The CDR3 region is CAISGGTEAFF. Here the CDR3 DNA reads TGTGCCATCAGTGGGGGCACTGAAGCTTTCTTT.

This chain joins TRBV2 and TRBJ1-5; 8 bases are shared with TRBD1. This CDR3 region has 16 residues. Trimming took 4 bases from V and 1 from J; bases not matched to a gene: 6. Per germline, CDR1 SNHLY and CDR2 FYNNEI. This CDR3 reads CASSADREASNQPQHF. The CDR3 coding sequence is TGTGCCAGCAGTGCGGACAGGGAGGCCAGCAATCAGCCCCAGCATTTT.

This chain connects TRBV21-1 to TRBJ1-2; whether TRBD1, the table's D call, matches the DNA was not checked. TRBV21-1 is termed a pseudogene. The CDR3 loop spans 17 amino acids. CDR3 protein: CASRYLRDRGRRDGYTF. The CDR3 DNA is TGTGCCAGCCGATACCTCCGGGACAGGGGGCGTCGGGATGGCTACACCTTC.

The J gene is TRBJ2-5, the V gene TRBV5-4, with 10 bases aligning to TRBD2. V was pared by 3 bases and J by 4 bases, with 9 bases of the junction left unmatched. This CDR3 spans 16 amino acids. Germline V gene sequence: CDR1 SGHNT, CDR2 YYREEE (reference sequence). As DNA, the CDR3 is TGTGCCAGCAGCTCCGCCCGACTAGCGGGCGGAGAGACCCAGTACTTC. It codes for CASSSARLAGGETQYF.

The chain couples TRBV9 to TRBJ2-7; 7 nucleotides agree with TRBD1. Germline V lookup: CDR1 SGDLS, CDR2 YYNGEE. V shed 4 bases and J 3 bases; nucleotides not matched to a gene: 7. CDR3 length: 14 residues. The DNA of the CDR3 is TGTGCCAGCAGCATAGGGACAGCCGACTACGAGCAGTACTTC. The encoded protein is CASSIGTADYEQYF.

The J gene is TRBJ2-7, the V gene TRBV7-2; 11 nucleotides align to TRBD2. V lost 5 bases and J lost 3; bases outside the gene matches: 12. The CDR3 is 17 amino acids. Germline V gives CDR1 SGHTA, CDR2 FQGNSA. CDR3 protein: CASSMYSAGTSGYEQYF. CDR3 nucleotide sequence: TGTGCCAGCAGCATGTACTCTGCCGGGACTAGCGGCTACGAGCAGTACTTC.

V gene TRBV12-3 or TRBV12-4 combines with J gene TRBJ1-1; 8 bases match TRBD1. After removal of 6 bases from V and 3 bases from J, the junction contained 3 bases not matched to a gene. The CDR3 spans 13 residues. The CDR3 nucleotides read TGTGCCAGCAGGAAGACAGGGGACACTGAAGCTTTCTTT. Translated: CASRKTGDTEAFF.

J is TRBJ2-1 and V is TRBV18, with D maybe TRBD2 (6 bases). Germline CDR1 is KGHSH and CDR2 is LQKENI. Trimming stripped 0 bases from V and 5 bases from J, with 14 bases between. The CDR3 is 16 residues long. The DNA for the CDR3 is TGTGCCAGCTCACCACCTGGGGGGTCTCACAACAATGAGCAGTTCTTC. Amino acid sequence: CASSPPGGSHNNEQFF.

This clone was seen just once. The chain is built from TRBV5-4 and TRBJ1-2; 7 bases fit TRBD1. The CDR3 consists of 15 residues. V lost 4 bases, J lost 0 bases, and 6 bases stayed unmatched. Germline CDR1 and CDR2: SGHNT and YYREEE (reference sequence). The CDR3 reads CASSVTGIANYGYTF. Written as DNA, the CDR3 is TGTGCCAGCAGCGTGACAGGGATAGCTAACTATGGCTACACCTTC.

This chain links TRBV7-8 with TRBJ2-7, with D tentatively TRBD2 (7 bases). The V gene's germline CDR1 is SGHVS and CDR2 FQNEAQ. CDR3 length: 13 residues. The V and J ends lost 5 bases and 4 bases respectively, with 12 bases between them. The CDR3: CASSHRGAYEQYF. The DNA of the CDR3 is TGTGCCAGCAGCCACCGGGGGGCTTACGAGCAGTACTTC.

Only a few counts were recorded for this clone. The chain joins TRBV4-2 to TRBJ1-1; a weak D match, TRBD1 (5 bases). The germline V gene encodes CDR1 LGHNA and CDR2 YNFKEQ. Trimming took off 4 bases at V and 11 bases at J, with 17 bases between the two ends. The CDR3 totals 13 residues. CDR3 sequence: CASSLPGKGYAFF. Written as DNA, the CDR3 is TGTGCCAGCAGCCTCCCTGGAAAGGGGTACGCTTTCTTT.

This chain joins TRBV5-1 and TRBJ1-2, with 8 bases matching TRBD1. CDR1 SGHRS and CDR2 YFSETQ come from the germline V gene. The CDR3 is made up of 15 amino acids. V lost 5 bases, J lost 0 bases, and 6 bases stayed unmatched. The CDR3 reads CASRNRGRSNYGYTF. CDR3 nucleotides: TGCGCCAGCAGGAACAGGGGGAGGTCTAACTATGGCTACACCTTC.

The CDR3 sequence: CASSSLGTEAFF. The CDR3 DNA follows: TGTGCCAGCAGCTCCCTGGGGACTGAAGCTTTCTTT. The rearrangement joins TRBV11-2 to TRBJ1-1, with unresolved D. The V gene's germline CDR1 is SGHAT and CDR2 FQNNGV. CDR3 length equals 12 residues. Trimming left V 4 bases short and J 5 bases short, with 8 bases between.

The chain combines TRBV29-1 with TRBJ1-1; D is uncertain. The length of the CDR3 is 12 residues. Germline CDR1 reads SQVTM; CDR2 reads ANQGSEA. V was clipped by 7 bases and J by 5 bases, with 14 bases between them. The CDR3 loop is CSEGSSGTEAFF. The CDR3 nucleotides read TGCAGCGAGGGATCATCCGGGACTGAAGCTTTCTTT.

A word on this clone: Mismatch with germline at one junction end may stem from a read error. The CDR3 loop is CASSLSEGASDTQYF. CDR3 DNA: TGTGCTAGCAGCTTAAGTGAAGGGGCGTCAGATACGCAGTATTTT. This chain joins TRBV7-7 and TRBJ2-3, with D perhaps matching TRBD1 (5 bases). The germline CDR1 and CDR2 sequences are SSHAT and FNYEAQ (reference sequence). The CDR3 totals 15 residues.

This clone was counted only a few times. The chain couples TRBV20-1 to TRBJ1-1; D is uncertain. Germline V lookup: CDR1 DFQATT, CDR2 SNEGSKA (reference sequence). This CDR3 spans 10 amino acids. V shed 3 bases and J shed 10 bases, with 9 bases lying between them. The CDR3 protein is CSARGRGAFF. CDR3 DNA: TGCAGTGCTAGGGGTCGGGGAGCTTTCTTT.